This TCR beta chain was captured in a study of T-cell reconstitution after alpha-beta-depleted transplantation in children. Researchers prepared the TCRbeta library using unique molecular identifiers, the study reports. TCRdb passed the PCR reads through MiXCR, listing each CDR3 protein once. The sample has about 16,000 distinct CDR3 sequences, about 7.6% seen once. CDR3 length: 18 residues. V lost 0 bases and J 3 bases, leaving 21 bases between the germline ends. The germline V gene has CDR1 SQVTM and CDR2 ANQGSEA. Overall study findings and caveats: T-cell numbers and diversity, one year after transplant, stemmed largely from T cells that were newly produced.

This clonotype came up many times. As yet, its antigen is unknown. The chain joins TRBV29-1 to TRBJ2-1; D could derive from TRBD1 or TRBD2 (6 bases each). Sequencing was performed on PBMCs, mostly from graft donor cells, taken 60 days after TCRalphabeta/CD19-depleted stem cell transplant. This receptor was taken from a boy under three years old who had a stem cell transplant for Wiskott-Aldrich syndrome, so the T cells may come from the graft donor. CDR3 sequence (DNA): TGCAGCGTTGAAGAACCCCCCCGAATGGGGGGCCACTACAATGAGCAGTTCTTC. This translates into CSVEEPPRMGGHYNEQFF.